This TCR beta chain came from a study of blood T cell repertoires in COVID-19. Study in general: Samples representing acute and convalescent COVID-19 were sourced from the United States, Italy and Spain.

Germline CDR1 SGHDT, CDR2 YYEEEE. CDR3 length: 14 residues. Trimming left V 3 bases short and J 1 base short, with 10 bases between. Patients in Seattle were enrolled during active infection, then followed longitudinally. Under the authors' procedure: The assay estimated nucleated cells by amplifying reference gene primers. TCRdb keeps only in-frame clones here, not all; method: immunoSEQ multiplex PCR. That table gives V, J and clone size, and the DNA gave D and trimming. The sample has about 160,000 clones, around nine tenths seen once. The rearrangement joins TRBV5-6 to TRBJ1-1, with D hard to call. Sequenced: peripheral blood. This clonotype was sampled from a woman in her 70s with COVID-19, enrolled during active disease. The CDR3 loop is CASSSRWRNTEAFF. As DNA, the CDR3 is TGTGCCAGCAGCTCCCGGTGGAGGAACACTGAAGCTTTCTTT.